This is a list of T cell receptor beta chains from one sample in a study of blood T cell repertoires in COVID-19. This table comes from immunoSEQ multiplex PCR, and its TCRdb copy is limited to in-frame clones, with some not included. This table holds 200,000 to 250,000 clones, about 85% found once. Sequenced sample: peripheral blood. The receptors here all came from a man aged 40-50 years with acute or convalescent COVID-19. Both conserved end residues are part of each CDR3. D genes are given only for firm matches. Size tells how often a clone was seen (once, few, many) or the class of an expanded clone, and some rows leave it out.

v_gene: TRBV6-5
abundance: -
d_gene: -
j_gene: TRBJ1-5
len: 13
CDR3nt: TGTGCCTGCGCGGGAGGGAGCAATCAGCCCCAGCATTTT
CDR3aa: CACAGGSNQPQHF

v_gene: TRBV9
abundance: -
d_gene: -
j_gene: TRBJ2-2
len: 14
CDR3nt: TGTGCCAGCAGCGTAGGGGGGGACACCGGGGAGCTGTTTTTT
CDR3aa: CASSVGGDTGELFF

v_gene: TRBV7-2
abundance: -
d_gene: TRBD1
j_gene: TRBJ2-1
len: 14
CDR3nt: TGTGCCAGCACCCAAGGGGACAGGTACAATGAGCAGTTCTTC
CDR3aa: CASTQGDRYNEQFF

v_gene: TRBV9
abundance: -
d_gene: -
j_gene: TRBJ1-2
len: 14
CDR3nt: TGTGCCAGCAGCGTAGCCGACAGGAACTATGGCTACACCTTC
CDR3aa: CASSVADRNYGYTF

v_gene: TRBV12-5
abundance: -
d_gene: -
j_gene: TRBJ2-1
len: 16
CDR3nt: TGTGCTAGTGGTTCCCCTCCTACAGGGTCTCGGGATGAGCAGTTCTTC
CDR3aa: CASGSPPTGSRDEQFF

v_gene: TRBV7-2
abundance: few
d_gene: TRBD1
j_gene: TRBJ1-2
len: 15
CDR3nt: TGTGCCAGCAGCTTAACTGACAGGGGGCGGAGAGGCTACACCTTC
CDR3aa: CASSLTDRGRRGYTF

v_gene: TRBV5-1
abundance: -
d_gene: TRBD1
j_gene: TRBJ2-7
len: 15
CDR3nt: TGCGCCAGCAGCTCCATTACAGGGGGCAATTCCGAGCAGTACTTC
CDR3aa: CASSSITGGNSEQYF

v_gene: TRBV1
abundance: -
d_gene: -
j_gene: TRBJ2-7
len: 14
CDR3nt: TGCACCAGCGGAGGGTGGACTGAAAACACCGAGCAGTACTTC
CDR3aa: CTSGGWTENTEQYF

v_gene: TRBV7-2
abundance: -
d_gene: -
j_gene: TRBJ1-6
len: 15
CDR3nt: TGTGCCAGCAGCCCCCTGGCAGGGTTTAATTCACCCCTCCACTTT
CDR3aa: CASSPLAGFNSPLHF

v_gene: TRBV7-6
abundance: -
d_gene: -
j_gene: TRBJ1-1
len: 16
CDR3nt: TGTGCCAGCAGCCCCCAAGCGAGGGGGTTGGATACTGAAGCTTTCTTT
CDR3aa: CASSPQARGLDTEAFF

v_gene: TRBV24-1
abundance: once
d_gene: TRBD1
j_gene: TRBJ2-7
len: 15
CDR3nt: TGTGCCACCAGTGATAGCCGGGACAGCCTTACGAAGCAGTACTTC
CDR3aa: CATSDSRDSLTKQYF

v_gene: TRBV6-1
abundance: -
d_gene: TRBD1
j_gene: TRBJ2-7
len: 17
CDR3nt: TGTGCCAGCAGTGACGGATGGAGAGGACAGGTCTCCTACGAGCAGTACTTC
CDR3aa: CASSDGWRGQVSYEQYF

v_gene: TRBV20-1
abundance: once
d_gene: -
j_gene: TRBJ1-5
len: 14
CDR3nt: TGCAGTGCTAGTTACGACAGGCGAGATCAGCCCCAGCATTTT
CDR3aa: CSASYDRRDQPQHF

v_gene: TRBV10-2
abundance: -
d_gene: -
j_gene: TRBJ1-4
len: 14
CDR3nt: TGCGCCAGCAGTGAGTCGTTGGGAGGGGAAAAACTGTTTTTT
CDR3aa: CASSESLGGEKLFF

v_gene: TRBV18
abundance: -
d_gene: -
j_gene: TRBJ1-2
len: 15
CDR3nt: TGTGCCAGCTCACGAGGTAACTGGGGCGGCTATGGCTACACCTTC
CDR3aa: CASSRGNWGGYGYTF

v_gene: TRBV10-2
abundance: -
d_gene: -
j_gene: TRBJ2-1
len: 13
CDR3nt: TGCGCCAGCACACAGACTAGGGGCAATGAGCAGTTCTTC
CDR3aa: CASTQTRGNEQFF

v_gene: TRBV3-1/TRBV3-2
abundance: once
d_gene: TRBD2
j_gene: TRBJ2-2
len: 14
CDR3nt: TGTGCCAGCAGCCGAGCGGGGTTCACCGGGGAGCTGTTTTTT
CDR3aa: CASSRAGFTGELFF

v_gene: TRBV7-2
abundance: once
d_gene: -
j_gene: TRBJ1-6
len: 16
CDR3nt: TGTGCCAGCAGCTACGCCAGACAGGACTATAATTCACCCCTCCACTTT
CDR3aa: CASSYARQDYNSPLHF

v_gene: TRBV23-1
abundance: few
d_gene: -
j_gene: TRBJ2-5
len: 15
CDR3nt: TGCGCCAGCAGGAGGGGGTCGCTGGGAGTGGAGACCCAGTACTTC
CDR3aa: CASRRGSLGVETQYF

v_gene: TRBV10-2
abundance: -
d_gene: -
j_gene: TRBJ2-5
len: 13
CDR3nt: TGCGCCAGCAGTGAGTCAAGGAGAGAGACCCAGTACTTC
CDR3aa: CASSESRRETQYF

v_gene: TRBV10-3
abundance: -
d_gene: TRBD1
j_gene: TRBJ1-6
len: 14
CDR3nt: TGTGCCATCAAAGGGGGCGCGGGAAATTCACCCCTCCACTTT
CDR3aa: CAIKGGAGNSPLHF

v_gene: TRBV7-9
abundance: -
d_gene: TRBD2
j_gene: TRBJ2-2
len: 17
CDR3nt: TGTGCCAGCAGCTACAAAACGGCGGGGGGGCCTGCCGGGGAGCTGTTTTTT
CDR3aa: CASSYKTAGGPAGELFF

v_gene: TRBV2
abundance: -
d_gene: TRBD1
j_gene: TRBJ1-2
len: 14
CDR3nt: TGTGCCAGCAGTCCCGACAGGGACAACTATGGCTACACCTTC
CDR3aa: CASSPDRDNYGYTF

v_gene: TRBV9
abundance: -
d_gene: TRBD2
j_gene: TRBJ2-1
len: 16
CDR3nt: TGTGCCAGCAGCCGTAATTTAGCGGGGGGGAGTCATGAGCAGTTCTTC
CDR3aa: CASSRNLAGGSHEQFF

v_gene: TRBV19
abundance: -
d_gene: TRBD2
j_gene: TRBJ2-1
len: 16
CDR3nt: TGTGCCAGTAGCGGGAGGCTAGCGGGGGACCACGGTGAGCAGTTCTTC
CDR3aa: CASSGRLAGDHGEQFF

v_gene: TRBV5-1
abundance: -
d_gene: TRBD2
j_gene: TRBJ2-3
len: 17
CDR3nt: TGCGCCAGCAGCTTGAGCCCCCGGCCGCGGGGGGCAGATACGCAGTATTTT
CDR3aa: CASSLSPRPRGADTQYF

v_gene: TRBV6-2/TRBV6-3
abundance: once
d_gene: -
j_gene: TRBJ1-2
len: 14
CDR3nt: TGTGCCAGCAGTTCCGCGGGCGTAAACTATGGCTACACCTTC
CDR3aa: CASSSAGVNYGYTF

v_gene: TRBV12-3/TRBV12-4
abundance: once
d_gene: -
j_gene: TRBJ1-2
len: 13
CDR3nt: TGTGCCAGCAGACAGGGAGCTAACTATGGCTACACCTTC
CDR3aa: CASRQGANYGYTF

v_gene: TRBV27
abundance: -
d_gene: TRBD1
j_gene: TRBJ1-4
len: 17
CDR3nt: TGTGCCAGTAGTACCGGGACAGGGTCTTCAACTAATGAAAAACTGTTTTTT
CDR3aa: CASSTGTGSSTNEKLFF

v_gene: TRBV14
abundance: -
d_gene: -
j_gene: TRBJ1-6
len: 18
CDR3nt: TGTGCCAGCAGCCAAGTTTTGAGTGCAGGGGAGCGAGGATCACCCCTCCACTTT
CDR3aa: CASSQVLSAGERGSPLHF

v_gene: TRBV3-1/TRBV3-2
abundance: -
d_gene: TRBD2
j_gene: TRBJ2-7
len: 20
CDR3nt: TGTGCCAGCAGCCAAGATCGGAGTCGGACTAGCGGGGGTCGACCTTACGAGCAGTACTTC
CDR3aa: CASSQDRSRTSGGRPYEQYF

v_gene: TRBV5-8
abundance: -
d_gene: -
j_gene: TRBJ2-7
len: 13
CDR3nt: TGTGCCAGCAGCTTGGGACTCTTATACGAGCAGTACTTC
CDR3aa: CASSLGLLYEQYF

v_gene: TRBV2
abundance: few
d_gene: -
j_gene: TRBJ1-4
len: 14
CDR3nt: TGTGCCAGCAGTGAAAGGAGGGGAGGGGAAAAACTGTTTTTT
CDR3aa: CASSERRGGEKLFF

v_gene: TRBV6-2/TRBV6-3
abundance: -
d_gene: -
j_gene: TRBJ2-7
len: 14
CDR3nt: TGTGCCAGCAGTTACCTAGGAGACTTCTACGAGCAGTACTTC
CDR3aa: CASSYLGDFYEQYF

v_gene: TRBV7-2
abundance: -
d_gene: -
j_gene: TRBJ1-2
len: 11
CDR3nt: TGTGCCAGCAGCTTAGACAGGCCTTACACCTTC
CDR3aa: CASSLDRPYTF

v_gene: TRBV14
abundance: -
d_gene: -
j_gene: TRBJ2-3
len: 14
CDR3nt: TGTGCCAGCAGCCTACTACAGGGATCAGATACGCAGTATTTT
CDR3aa: CASSLLQGSDTQYF

v_gene: TRBV5-8
abundance: -
d_gene: TRBD1
j_gene: TRBJ1-1
len: 17
CDR3nt: TGTGCCAGCAGCGCGGGACAGGGGGGTTCTTGGAACACTGAAGCTTTCTTT
CDR3aa: CASSAGQGGSWNTEAFF

v_gene: TRBV9
abundance: -
d_gene: TRBD1
j_gene: TRBJ2-7
len: 15
CDR3nt: TGTGCCAGCAGCGCCGGGACAGCCCCTTCCTACGAGCAGTACTTC
CDR3aa: CASSAGTAPSYEQYF

v_gene: TRBV29-1
abundance: -
d_gene: -
j_gene: TRBJ1-3
len: 13
CDR3nt: TGCAGCGGCCGGACCTACAGGGATAACACCATATATTTT
CDR3aa: CSGRTYRDNTIYF

v_gene: TRBV6-2/TRBV6-3
abundance: once
d_gene: -
j_gene: TRBJ2-3
len: 14
CDR3nt: TGTGCCAGCAGTTACTCCTACCTAACAGATACGCAGTATTTT
CDR3aa: CASSYSYLTDTQYF

v_gene: TRBV30
abundance: -
d_gene: TRBD2
j_gene: TRBJ2-1
len: 12
CDR3nt: TGTGCCTGGACTAGCGGGGCCTATGAGCAGTTCTTC
CDR3aa: CAWTSGAYEQFF

v_gene: TRBV28
abundance: -
d_gene: -
j_gene: TRBJ1-4
len: 18
CDR3nt: TGTGCCAGCAGTTTCTGGACGGCCCTCGGCGGGCCTAATGAAAAACTGTTTTTT
CDR3aa: CASSFWTALGGPNEKLFF

v_gene: TRBV14
abundance: -
d_gene: TRBD1
j_gene: TRBJ1-3
len: 16
CDR3nt: TGTGCCAGCAGCCCACGTACAGGGGGCTCGGGAAACACCATATATTTT
CDR3aa: CASSPRTGGSGNTIYF

v_gene: TRBV5-1
abundance: -
d_gene: -
j_gene: TRBJ1-5
len: 15
CDR3nt: TGCGCCAGCAGCTTCCCGACAGATAGCAATCAGCCCCAGCATTTT
CDR3aa: CASSFPTDSNQPQHF

v_gene: TRBV10-2
abundance: -
d_gene: -
j_gene: TRBJ2-5
len: 16
CDR3nt: TGCGCCAGCAGTGAGCCTCTTCCAGGGTACCAAGAGACCCAGTACTTC
CDR3aa: CASSEPLPGYQETQYF

v_gene: TRBV9
abundance: few
d_gene: TRBD1
j_gene: TRBJ1-2
len: 12
CDR3nt: TGTGCCAGCACTCGGACAGGGAATGGCTACACCTTC
CDR3aa: CASTRTGNGYTF

v_gene: TRBV3-1/TRBV3-2
abundance: -
d_gene: -
j_gene: TRBJ1-6
len: 15
CDR3nt: TGTGCCAGCCGAAGGGAAGGGGTAAAGAATTCACCCCTCCACTTT
CDR3aa: CASRREGVKNSPLHF

v_gene: TRBV29-1
abundance: once
d_gene: TRBD1
j_gene: TRBJ1-3
len: 14
CDR3nt: TGCAGCGTTGCCGGCGGAACAGGGGAAAACACCATATATTTT
CDR3aa: CSVAGGTGENTIYF

v_gene: TRBV2
abundance: -
d_gene: -
j_gene: TRBJ2-3
len: 11
CDR3nt: TGTGCCAGCATGAGTGACAGACTGCAGTATTTT
CDR3aa: CASMSDRLQYF